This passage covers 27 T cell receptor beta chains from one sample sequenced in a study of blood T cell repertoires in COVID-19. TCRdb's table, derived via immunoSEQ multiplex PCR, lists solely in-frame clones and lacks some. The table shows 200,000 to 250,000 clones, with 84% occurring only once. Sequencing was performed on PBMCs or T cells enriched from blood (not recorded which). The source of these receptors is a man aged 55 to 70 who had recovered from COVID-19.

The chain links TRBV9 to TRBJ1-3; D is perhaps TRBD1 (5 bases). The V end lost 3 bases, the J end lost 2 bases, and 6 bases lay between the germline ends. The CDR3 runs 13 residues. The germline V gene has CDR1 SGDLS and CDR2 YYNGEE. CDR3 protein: CASSGTPGNTIYF. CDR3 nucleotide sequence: TGTGCCAGCAGCGGGACACCTGGAAACACCATATATTTT.

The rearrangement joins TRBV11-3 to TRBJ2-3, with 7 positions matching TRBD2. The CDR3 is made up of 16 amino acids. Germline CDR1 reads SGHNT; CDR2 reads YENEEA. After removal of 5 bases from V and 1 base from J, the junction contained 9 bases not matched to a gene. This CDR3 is CASSRGGGEGTDTQYF. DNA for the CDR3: TGTGCCAGCAGCCGCGGGGGAGGGGAAGGCACAGATACGCAGTATTTT.

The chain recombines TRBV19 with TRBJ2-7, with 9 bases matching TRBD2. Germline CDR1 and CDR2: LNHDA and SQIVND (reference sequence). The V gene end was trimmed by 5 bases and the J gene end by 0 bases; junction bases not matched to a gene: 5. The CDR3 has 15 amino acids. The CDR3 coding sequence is TGTGCCAGTAGTTTTAGCGGGGGTCGCTCCTACGAGCAGTACTTC. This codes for CASSFSGGRSYEQYF.

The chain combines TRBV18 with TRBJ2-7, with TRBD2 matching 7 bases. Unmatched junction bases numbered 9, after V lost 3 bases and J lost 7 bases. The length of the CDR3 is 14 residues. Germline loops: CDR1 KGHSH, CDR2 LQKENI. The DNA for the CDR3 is TGTGCCAGCTCACCGCGGGGGTATGCGGGAGAGCAGTACTTC. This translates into CASSPRGYAGEQYF.

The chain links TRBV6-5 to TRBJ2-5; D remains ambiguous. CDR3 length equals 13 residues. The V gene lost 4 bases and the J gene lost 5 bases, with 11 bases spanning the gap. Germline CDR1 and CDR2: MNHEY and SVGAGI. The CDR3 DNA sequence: TGTGCCAGCAGTTCGCCTACACAGGAGACCCAGTACTTC. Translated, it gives CASSSPTQETQYF.

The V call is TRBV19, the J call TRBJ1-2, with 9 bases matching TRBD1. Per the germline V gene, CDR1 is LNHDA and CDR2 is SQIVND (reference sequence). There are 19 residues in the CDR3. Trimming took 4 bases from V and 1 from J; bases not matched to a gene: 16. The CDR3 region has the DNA TGTGCCAGTAGTACAAGGACAGGGGCCCTACGTCGGGATAACTATGGCTACACCTTC. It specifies CASSTRTGALRRDNYGYTF.

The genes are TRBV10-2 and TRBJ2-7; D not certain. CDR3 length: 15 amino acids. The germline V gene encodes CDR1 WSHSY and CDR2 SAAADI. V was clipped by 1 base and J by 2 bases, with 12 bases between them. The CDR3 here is CASSELQHLAYEQYF. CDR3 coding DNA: TGCGCCAGCAGTGAGTTACAGCACCTTGCCTACGAGCAGTACTTC.

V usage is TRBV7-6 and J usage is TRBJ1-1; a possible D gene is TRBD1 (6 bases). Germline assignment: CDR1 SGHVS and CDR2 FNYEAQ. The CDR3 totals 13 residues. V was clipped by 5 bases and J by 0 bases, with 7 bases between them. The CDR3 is CASSQGMNTEAFF. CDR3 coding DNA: TGTGCCAGCAGCCAGGGGATGAACACTGAAGCTTTCTTT. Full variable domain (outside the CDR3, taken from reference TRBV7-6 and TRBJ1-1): GAGVSQSPRYKVTKRGQDVALRCDPISGHVSLYWYRQALGQGPEFLTYFNYEAQQDKSGLPNDRFSAERPEGSISTLTIQRTEQRDSAMYRCASSQGMNTEAFFGQGTRLTVV.

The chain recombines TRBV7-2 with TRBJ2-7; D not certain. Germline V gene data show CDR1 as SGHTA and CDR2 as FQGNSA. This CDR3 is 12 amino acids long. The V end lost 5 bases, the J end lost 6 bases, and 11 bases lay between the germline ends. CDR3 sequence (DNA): TGTGCCAGCAGCGATGCCGGTGGCGAGCAGTACTTC. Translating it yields CASSDAGGEQYF. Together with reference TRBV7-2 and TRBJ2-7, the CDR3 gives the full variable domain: GAGVSQSPSNKVTEKGKDVELRCDPISGHTALYWYRQSLGQGLEFLIYFQGNSAPDKSGLPSDRFSAERTGGSVSTLTIQRTQQEDSAVYLCASSDAGGEQYFGPGTRLTVT.

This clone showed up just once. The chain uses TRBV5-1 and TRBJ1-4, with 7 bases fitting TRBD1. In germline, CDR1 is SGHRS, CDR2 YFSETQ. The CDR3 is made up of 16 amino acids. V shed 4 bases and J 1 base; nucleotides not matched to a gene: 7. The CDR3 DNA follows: TGCGCCAGCAGCACAGGACAGGTGGGAACTAATGAAAAACTGTTTTTT. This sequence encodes CASSTGQVGTNEKLFF.

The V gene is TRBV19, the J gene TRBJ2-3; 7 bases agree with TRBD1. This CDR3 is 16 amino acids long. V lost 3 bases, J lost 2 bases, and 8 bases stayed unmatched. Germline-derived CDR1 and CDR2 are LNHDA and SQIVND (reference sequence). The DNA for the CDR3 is TGTGCCAGTAGTATCCCTGGGACAGATACCACAGATACGCAGTATTTT. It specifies CASSIPGTDTTDTQYF.

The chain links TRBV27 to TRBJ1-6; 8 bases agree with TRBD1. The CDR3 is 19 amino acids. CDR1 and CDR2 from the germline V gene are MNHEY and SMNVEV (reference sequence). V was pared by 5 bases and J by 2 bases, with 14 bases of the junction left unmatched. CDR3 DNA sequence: TGTGCCAGCAGTCCGTTGACAGGGGTCGGGGGGACCTATAATTCACCCCTCCACTTT. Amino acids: CASSPLTGVGGTYNSPLHF.

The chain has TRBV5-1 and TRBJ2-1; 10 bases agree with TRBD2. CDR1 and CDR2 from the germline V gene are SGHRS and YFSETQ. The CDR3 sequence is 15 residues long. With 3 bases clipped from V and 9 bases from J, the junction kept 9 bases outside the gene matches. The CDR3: CASSYELAGRSEQFF. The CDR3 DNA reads TGCGCCAGCAGCTATGAACTAGCGGGGAGGTCTGAGCAGTTCTTC.

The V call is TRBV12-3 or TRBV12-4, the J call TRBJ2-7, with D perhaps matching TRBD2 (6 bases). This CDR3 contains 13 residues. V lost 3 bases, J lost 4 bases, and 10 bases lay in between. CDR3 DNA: TGTGCCAGCAGTTTTGGGGGGTTGTACGAGCAGTACTTC. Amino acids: CASSFGGLYEQYF.

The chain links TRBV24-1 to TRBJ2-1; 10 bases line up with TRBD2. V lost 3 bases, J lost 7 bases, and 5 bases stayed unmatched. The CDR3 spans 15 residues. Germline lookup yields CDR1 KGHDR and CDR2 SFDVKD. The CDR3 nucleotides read TGTGCCACCAGTGATCGTAGCGGGGGGCCGAATGAGCAGTTCTTC. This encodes CATSDRSGGPNEQFF.

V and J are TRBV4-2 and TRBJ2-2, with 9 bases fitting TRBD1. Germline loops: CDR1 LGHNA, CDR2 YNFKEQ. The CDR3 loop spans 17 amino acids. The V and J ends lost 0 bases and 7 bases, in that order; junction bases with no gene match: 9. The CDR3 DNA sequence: TGTGCCAGCAGCCAAGAGGCGACAGGGGGTAGTGGCGGGGAGCTGTTTTTT. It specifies CASSQEATGGSGGELFF.

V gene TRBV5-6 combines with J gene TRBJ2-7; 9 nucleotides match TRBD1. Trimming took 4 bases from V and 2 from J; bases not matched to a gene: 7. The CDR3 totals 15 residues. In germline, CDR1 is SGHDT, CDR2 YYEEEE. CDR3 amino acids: CASSTGQGSPYEQYF. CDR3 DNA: TGTGCCAGCAGCACAGGACAGGGGAGTCCCTACGAGCAGTACTTC. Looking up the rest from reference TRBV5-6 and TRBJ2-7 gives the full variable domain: DAGVTQSPTHLIKTRGQQVTLRCSPKSGHDTVSWYQQALGQGPQFIFQYYEEEERQRGNFPDRFSGHQFPNYSSELNVNALLLGDSALYLCASSTGQGSPYEQYFGPGTRLTVT.

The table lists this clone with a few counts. The CDR3 nucleotides read TGTGCCAGCAGTGAAGAGGGGCTAGGCGGAAACACCATATATTTT. Translating gives CASSEEGLGGNTIYF. The V and J genes are TRBV2 and TRBJ1-3, with D possibly matching TRBD1 (5 bases). The CDR3 extends over 15 amino acids. Germline CDR1 and CDR2: SNHLY and FYNNEI. V gave up 1 base and J gave up 4 bases, with 11 bases separating them.

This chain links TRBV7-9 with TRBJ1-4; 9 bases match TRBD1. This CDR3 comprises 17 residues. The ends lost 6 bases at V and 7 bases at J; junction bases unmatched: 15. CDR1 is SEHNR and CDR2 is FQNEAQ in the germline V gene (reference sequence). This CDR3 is CASSSTTGQGRSEKLFF. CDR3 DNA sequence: TGTGCCAGCAGTTCTACTACGGGACAGGGCCGAAGTGAAAAACTGTTTTTT.

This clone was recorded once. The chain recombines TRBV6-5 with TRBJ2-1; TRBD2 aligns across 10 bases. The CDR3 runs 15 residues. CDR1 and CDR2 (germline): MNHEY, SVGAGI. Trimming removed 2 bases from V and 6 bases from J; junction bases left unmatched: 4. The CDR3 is CASSYAQRGGNEQFF. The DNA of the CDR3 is TGTGCCAGCAGTTACGCCCAGCGGGGGGGCAATGAGCAGTTCTTC.

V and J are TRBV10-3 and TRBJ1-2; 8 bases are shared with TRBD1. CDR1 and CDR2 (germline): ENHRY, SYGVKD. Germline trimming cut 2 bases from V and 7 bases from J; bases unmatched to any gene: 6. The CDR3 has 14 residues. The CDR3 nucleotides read TGTGCCATCAGTGAGCAGGGGGCATTGGGTGGCTACACCTTC. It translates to CAISEQGALGGYTF.

The CDR3 is CASSNRWADLGEQYF. The DNA of the CDR3 is TGTGCCAGCAGTAACAGGTGGGCCGACCTCGGGGAGCAGTACTTC. The V call is TRBV6-5, the J call TRBJ2-7; TRBD1 is a possible D gene (5 bases). V lost 5 bases and J 7 bases, leaving 21 bases between the germline ends. This CDR3 contains 15 residues. Germline V gene lookup returns CDR1 MNHEY and CDR2 SVGAGI.

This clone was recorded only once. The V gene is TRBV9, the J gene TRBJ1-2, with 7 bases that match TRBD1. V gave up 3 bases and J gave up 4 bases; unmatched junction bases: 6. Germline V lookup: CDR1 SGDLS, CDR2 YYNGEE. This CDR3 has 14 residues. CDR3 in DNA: TGTGCCAGCAGCGGTGTGGGACAGAGCTATGGCTACACCTTC. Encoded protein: CASSGVGQSYGYTF.

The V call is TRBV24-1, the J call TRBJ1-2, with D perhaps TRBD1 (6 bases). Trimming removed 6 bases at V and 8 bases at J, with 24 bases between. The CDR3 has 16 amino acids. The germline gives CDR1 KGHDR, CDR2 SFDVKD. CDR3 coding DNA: TGTGCCACCAGTACCCCACGACAGGAACTCTTGGGCGGCTACACCTTC. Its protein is CATSTPRQELLGGYTF.

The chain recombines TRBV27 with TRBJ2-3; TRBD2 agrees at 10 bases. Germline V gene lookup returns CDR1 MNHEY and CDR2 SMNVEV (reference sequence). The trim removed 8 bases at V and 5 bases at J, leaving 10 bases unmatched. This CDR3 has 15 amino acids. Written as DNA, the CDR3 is TGTGCCAGCGGTCCGAGCGGGGGGGCCAAAGATACGCAGTATTTT. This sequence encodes CASGPSGGAKDTQYF.

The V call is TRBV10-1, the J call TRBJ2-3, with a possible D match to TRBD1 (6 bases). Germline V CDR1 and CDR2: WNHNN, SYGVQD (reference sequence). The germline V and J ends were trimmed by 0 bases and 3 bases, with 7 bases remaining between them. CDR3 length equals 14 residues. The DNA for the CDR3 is TGCGCCAGCAGTGAGTCAGGGGGAACAGATACGCAGTATTTT. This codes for CASSESGGTDTQYF.

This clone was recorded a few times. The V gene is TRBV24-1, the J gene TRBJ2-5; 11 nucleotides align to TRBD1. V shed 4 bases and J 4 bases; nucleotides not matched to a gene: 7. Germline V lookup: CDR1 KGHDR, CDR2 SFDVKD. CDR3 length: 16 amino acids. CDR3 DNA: TGTGCCACCAGTGACTACGGGACAGGGGGGCGAGAGACCCAGTACTTC. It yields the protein CATSDYGTGGRETQYF.